Below, one T cell receptor (beta chain) is given with its context. The antigen is undetermined. Other nucleotide sequences from this sample produce the same CDR3. The table came from immunoSEQ multiplex PCR; TCRdb's copy has only in-frame clones and leaves some out. Counted here are hundreds of thousands of clones, roughly 83% occurring once; the ten biggest clones make up around 15%. Germline-derived CDR1 and CDR2 are SGDLS and YYNGEE. There are 18 residues in the CDR3. V shed 0 bases and J shed 1 base, with 20 bases lying between them. The data originate from a study of cytomegalovirus exposure and HLA in healthy donors. General observations from the study: CMV antigen specificity of a few CMV-associated chains was confirmed in vitro. The classifier, whose performance was assessed in both the original and validation cohorts, reportedly diagnosed cytomegalovirus status with high specificity and sensitivity.

Material: PBMCs. This chain links TRBV9 with TRBJ2-7, with a tentative D call TRBD1 (5 bases). This clonotype was obtained from a woman in her twenties or thirties in good health and CMV-seropositive. The CDR3 DNA sequence: TGTGCCAGCAGCGTAGAAGGGGCCCCGTTAAGTGGATCCTACGAGCAGTACTTC. It codes for CASSVEGAPLSGSYEQYF.